What follows describes a single T cell receptor beta chain. This clone was detected only once. Its target antigen remains unknown. No much larger clone is present one base from it, and per-base qualities are unavailable. Deletion took 4 bases off V and 6 bases off J, with a span of 16 bases between the germline ends. Sequences WSHSY (CDR1) and SAAADI (CDR2) are obtained from the germline V gene. Counted from cysteine to phenylalanine, this CDR3 has 14 amino acids. Only the CDR3 region is kept as DNA, spanning 42 bases read in frame from base 1. These data come from a study of blood T cell repertoires in COVID-19 (dated by TCRdb to 2020 to 2021). Broadly, across the study: The collaborator samples originated in the United States, Italy and Spain and spanned the acute and convalescent phases of COVID-19. The repertoires were released in a freely available public database meant as a resource for research on the immune response to SARS-CoV-2. Deeply sampled blood TCRbeta repertoires from subjects exposed to, actively infected with, or recovered from COVID-19 were included in the dataset. The material from the prospective study consisted of cDNA or gDNA derived from T cells, B-cell-depleted T cells, or PBMCs. Where HLA class I and class II types were available, the types were taken from metadata supplied by the sample provider, not from assay-based typing. The sample metadata nearly always contained a de-identified subject ID, COVID-19 status, age in years and sex. Samples came from the ongoing ImmuneRACE study (first 160 participants) plus 1,254 subjects from 6 global collaborators. Points the paper makes about the study in general: The amount of clinical and demographic metadata varied by source and participant and was provided uncurated.

TCRbeta CDR3 regions were amplified from genomic DNA using the immunoSEQ Assay, a bias-controlled multiplex PCR. From the authors' description of their analysis: The number of nucleated cells in each sample was estimated from the amplification of reference gene primers within the assay. To quantify the absolute abundance of each unique TCRbeta CDR3 rearrangement, sequence reads were collapsed and filtered. Productive Simpson clonality was computed per sample as the square root of Simpson's diversity index over productive rearrangements. TCRdb provides this immuneACCESS table in a form limited to in-frame rearrangements. Some clones are lacking; in checked studies, under half of them reflect an unresolved V gene, and why the rest are absent is not known. Clonal size and the V and J genes are those of that table, whereas D and trimming came from the DNA. The sample has some 70,000 clones on record, 65% to 90% of them singletons. In total, the top ten clones hold 2.5% to 3% of the sample.

Whole blood was collected in K2EDTA tubes by collaborating institutions according to the institutions' own protocols. For TCRbeta analysis, collaborators shipped samples as frozen whole blood, isolated PBMCs, or DNA extracted from either of those sample types. The chain is encoded by TRBV10-2 joined to TRBJ2-7, with a weak D call of TRBD1 (5 bases match). Specimen: peripheral blood. This clonotype originated in a man older than 75 with acute or convalescent COVID-19. The CDR3 sequence is CASSAFQGSSEQYF. The bases read TGCGCCAGCAGTGCCTTCCAGGGTTCGTCCGAGCAGTACTTC.